This TCR beta chain was sequenced during a study of CD8 T cells in ankylosing spondylitis. Study observations and caveats: The authors found the disease-linked clones to be CD8+ and relatively rare in peripheral blood. Prior work had noted some motif variants in reactive arthritis blood and synovial fluid. It appeared that ankylosing spondylitis blood was characterized by a TCR beta motif of seven or eight highly homologous variants.

On this clonotype: Its antigen remains unidentified.

The V end was cut by 4 bases, the J end by 1 base, with 9 bases between. Germline V lookup: CDR1 SGHRS, CDR2 YFSETQ. The CDR3 runs to 13 residues. TCRdb reprocessed the 5' RACE reads via MiXCR and lists one record per CDR3 protein. The repertoire consists of fewer than 750,000 distinct CDR3 sequences, with 15% to 20% occurring once and the leading ten covering around 20%. The receptor comes from a male donor with ankylosing spondylitis. The sequenced material came from blood, either unsorted or a sorted T cell fraction (not recorded which). The chain uses TRBV5-1 and TRBJ2-7; no clear D gene. CDR3 protein: CASSPRNSYEQYF. The CDR3 DNA sequence: TGCGCCAGCAGCCCCCGAAATTCCTACGAGCAGTACTTC.